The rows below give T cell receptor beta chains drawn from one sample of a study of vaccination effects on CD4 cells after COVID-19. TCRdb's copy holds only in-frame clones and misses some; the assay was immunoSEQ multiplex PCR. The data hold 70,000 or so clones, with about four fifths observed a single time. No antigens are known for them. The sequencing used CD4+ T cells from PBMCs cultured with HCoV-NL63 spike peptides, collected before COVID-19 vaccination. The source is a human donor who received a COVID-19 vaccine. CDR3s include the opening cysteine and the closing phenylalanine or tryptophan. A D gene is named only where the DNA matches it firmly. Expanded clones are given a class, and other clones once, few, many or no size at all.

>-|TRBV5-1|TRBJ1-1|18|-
TGCGCCAGCAGCTTGGCCGTGGGGGGCAAGGCAATGAACACTGAAGCTTTCTTT
CASSLAVGGKAMNTEAFF
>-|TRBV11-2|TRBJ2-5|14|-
TGTGCCAGCAGCTCCCAGGGCGGCTGGGAGACCCAGTACTTC
CASSSQGGWETQYF
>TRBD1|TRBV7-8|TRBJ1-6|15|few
TGTGCCAGCAGCCGAGACGGGACAGGGCACTCACCCCTCCACTTT
CASSRDGTGHSPLHF
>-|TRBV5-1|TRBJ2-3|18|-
TGCGCCAGCAGCTTGCCCCAAGGGTCTTCTCTCAGCACAGATACGCAGTATTTT
CASSLPQGSSLSTDTQYF
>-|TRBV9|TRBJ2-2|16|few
TGTGCCAGCAGCGCTAGAGGGGACGGAAACACCGGGGAGCTGTTTTTT
CASSARGDGNTGELFF
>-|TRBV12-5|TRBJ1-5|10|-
TGTGCTAGTGGTTTTCAGCCCCAGCATTTT
CASGFQPQHF
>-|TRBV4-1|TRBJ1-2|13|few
TGCGCCAGCAGCCAACAGGGGATCTATGGCTACACCTTC
CASSQQGIYGYTF
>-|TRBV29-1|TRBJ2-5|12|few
TGCAGCGTTGAAGAGGCGGAGGAGACCCAGTACTTC
CSVEEAEETQYF
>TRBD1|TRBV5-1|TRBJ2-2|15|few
TGCGCCAGCAGCTTGGTTACAGGGGTCACCGGGGAGCTGTTTTTT
CASSLVTGVTGELFF
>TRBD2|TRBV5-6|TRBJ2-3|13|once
TGTGCCACCGGGAGGTATGGGGCAGATACGCAGTATTTT
CATGRYGADTQYF
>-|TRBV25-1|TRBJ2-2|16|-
TGTGCCAGCAGTGAAGGAGGTAGTGTTTACACCGGGGAGCTGTTTTTT
CASSEGGSVYTGELFF
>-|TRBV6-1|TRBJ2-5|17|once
TGTGCCAGCAGTGCCCTGATCCGGGGAAGGGGGCAAGAGACCCAGTACTTC
CASSALIRGRGQETQYF
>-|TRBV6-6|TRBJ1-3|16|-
TGTGCCAGCAGCAAGGGTGCAGGGTCCTTTGGAAACACCATATATTTT
CASSKGAGSFGNTIYF
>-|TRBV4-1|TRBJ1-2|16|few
TGCGCCAGCAGCCAAGGTAGCTCGGGGGATTTACGGGGCTACACCTTC
CASSQGSSGDLRGYTF
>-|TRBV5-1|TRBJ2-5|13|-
TGCGCCAGCAGCGACGGGACCCAAGAGACCCAGTACTTC
CASSDGTQETQYF
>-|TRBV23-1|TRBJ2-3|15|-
TGCGCCAGCAGTCAACACTGCAGAAGGTTAGGTACGCAGTATTTT
CASSQHCRRLGTQYF
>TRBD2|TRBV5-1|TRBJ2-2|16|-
TGCGCCAGCAGCGTATTTAGCGGGGGTGCGACCGGGGAGCTGTTTTTT
CASSVFSGGATGELFF
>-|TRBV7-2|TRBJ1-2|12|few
TGTGCCAGCAGCTTAGGGGGGCGAGGCTACACCTTC
CASSLGGRGYTF
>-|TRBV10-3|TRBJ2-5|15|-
TGTGCCATCATGGCTGCACTCGGAGACCAAGAGACCCAGTACTTC
CAIMAALGDQETQYF
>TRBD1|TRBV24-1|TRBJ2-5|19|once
TGTGCCACCAGTGATTCTGCAGGGGGCTTTTTTTCGGGTATGGAGACCCAGTACTTC
CATSDSAGGFFSGMETQYF
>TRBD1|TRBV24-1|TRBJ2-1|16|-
TGTGCCACCAGTGATGAAGCCACCGACAGGGACATAGAGCAGTTCTTC
CATSDEATDRDIEQFF
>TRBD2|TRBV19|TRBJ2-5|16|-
TGTGCCAGTAGTTCGCGGACTAGCGGGAACCAAGAGACCCAGTACTTC
CASSSRTSGNQETQYF
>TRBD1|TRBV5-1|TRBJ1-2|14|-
TGCGCCAGCACCGAGGGACAGGGGTACTATGGCTACACCTTC
CASTEGQGYYGYTF
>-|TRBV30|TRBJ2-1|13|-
TGTGCCTGGGAACACGGGACTTACAATGAGCAGTTCTTC
CAWEHGTYNEQFF
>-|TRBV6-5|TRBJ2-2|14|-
TGTGCCAGCATCATATCACCGAACACCGGGGAGCTGTTTTTT
CASIISPNTGELFF
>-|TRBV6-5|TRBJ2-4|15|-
TGTGCCACGAGTGCCCTCGGGAGAGCCAAAAACATTCAGTACTTC
CATSALGRAKNIQYF
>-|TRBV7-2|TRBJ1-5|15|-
TGTGCCAGCAGCTTAGGGTCGGTAGGCAATCAGCCCCAGCATTTT
CASSLGSVGNQPQHF
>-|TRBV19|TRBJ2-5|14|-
TGTGCCAGTAGTATCGATCTTGGGGGAGAGACCCAGTACTTC
CASSIDLGGETQYF
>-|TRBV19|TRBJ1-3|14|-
TGTGCCAGTAGTGGAATCGGACCTGGAAACACCATATATTTT
CASSGIGPGNTIYF
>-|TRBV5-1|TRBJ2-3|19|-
TGCGCCAGCAGTTCGGCCCCCCCCCTAGGGACCTATAGCACAGATACGCAGTATTTT
CASSSAPPLGTYSTDTQYF
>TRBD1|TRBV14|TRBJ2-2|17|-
TGTGCCAGCAGCCAACTAAGGACAGGGGGCTTGACCGGGGAGCTGTTTTTT
CASSQLRTGGLTGELFF
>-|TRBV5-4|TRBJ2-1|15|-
TGTGCCAGCAGCTTGGCGGGGGCCCCCTACAATGAGCAGTTCTTC
CASSLAGAPYNEQFF
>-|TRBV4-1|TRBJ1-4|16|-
TGCGCCAGCAGCCAGGGTGGGACAACAACTAATGAAAAACTGTTTTTT
CASSQGGTTTNEKLFF
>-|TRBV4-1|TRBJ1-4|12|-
TGCGCCAGCAGCCAGGTGGGGGAAAAACTGTTTTTT
CASSQVGEKLFF
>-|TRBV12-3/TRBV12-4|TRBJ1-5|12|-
TGTGCCAGCAGTGGCGGGTACCAGCCCCAGCATTTT
CASSGGYQPQHF
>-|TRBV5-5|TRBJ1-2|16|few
TGTGCCAGCAGCTTGAGAGCAGCAGGAAATTTCTATGGCTACACCTTC
CASSLRAAGNFYGYTF
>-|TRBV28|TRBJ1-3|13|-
TGTGCCAGCAGTTTTTATCCTGGAAACACCATATATTTT
CASSFYPGNTIYF
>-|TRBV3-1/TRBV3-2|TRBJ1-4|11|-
TGTGCCAGCAGCCCTAATCAGGGAGGCCTTTTT
CASSPNQGGLF
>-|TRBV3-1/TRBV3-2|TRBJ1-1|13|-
TGTGCCAGCAGCCAAGAAAAGGACACTGAAGCTTTCTTT
CASSQEKDTEAFF
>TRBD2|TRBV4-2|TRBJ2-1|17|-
TGTGCCAGCAGCCAAGATAGGCAGCGGGGGGGAGACGGTGAGCAGTTCTTC
CASSQDRQRGGDGEQFF
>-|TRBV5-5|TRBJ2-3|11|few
TGTGCCAGCATCGAGGCAGATACGCAGTATTTT
CASIEADTQYF
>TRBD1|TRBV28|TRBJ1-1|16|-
TGTGCCAGCAGACGCAGCCCGGGACAGATGAACACTGAAGCTTTCTTT
CASRRSPGQMNTEAFF
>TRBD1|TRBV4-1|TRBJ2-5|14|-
TGCGCCAGCAGCCCACCGACAGGGGACGAGACCCAGTACTTC
CASSPPTGDETQYF
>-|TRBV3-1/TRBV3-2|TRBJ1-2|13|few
TGTGCCAGCAGCTTCCGGGATCTCTATGGCTACACCTTC
CASSFRDLYGYTF
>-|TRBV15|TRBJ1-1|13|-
TGTGCCACCAGCAGGGTACAGGGAGAAAGAGCTTTCTTT
CATSRVQGERAFF
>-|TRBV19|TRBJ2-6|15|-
TGTGCCAGTAGTCTTTTCGGGACTGGGGCCAACGTCCTGACTTTC
CASSLFGTGANVLTF
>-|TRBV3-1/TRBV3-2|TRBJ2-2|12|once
TGTGCCAGCAGCCACGGTCGGGGGGAGCTGTTTTTT
CASSHGRGELFF
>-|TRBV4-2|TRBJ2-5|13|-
TGTGCCAGCAGCACGTCGCTCCAAGAGACCCAGTACTTC
CASSTSLQETQYF
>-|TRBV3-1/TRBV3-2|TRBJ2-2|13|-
TGTGCCAGCAGCCAAGCTTCCGCCGGGGAGCTGTTTTTT
CASSQASAGELFF
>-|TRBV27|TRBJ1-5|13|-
TGTGCCAGCCGGGAACAGAACGGTCAGCCCCAGCATTTT
CASREQNGQPQHF
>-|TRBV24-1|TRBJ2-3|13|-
TGTGCCACCAGCGGGGGGCCCACAGATACGCAGTATTTT
CATSGGPTDTQYF
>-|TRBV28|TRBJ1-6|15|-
TGTGCCAGCCGTCGGGACAACTCCTATAATTCACCCCTCCACTTT
CASRRDNSYNSPLHF
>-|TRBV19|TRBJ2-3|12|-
TGTGCCAGTAGTCCCGGACCTTATACGCAGTATTTT
CASSPGPYTQYF
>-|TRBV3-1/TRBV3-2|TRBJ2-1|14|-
TGTGCCAGCAGCCAAGATTCAGGCTTAAATGAGCAGTTCTTC
CASSQDSGLNEQFF
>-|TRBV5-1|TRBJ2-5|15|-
TGCGCCAGCAGCTTGGGGCCAGCGATACAAGAGACCCAGTACTTC
CASSLGPAIQETQYF
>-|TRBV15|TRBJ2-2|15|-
TGTGCCACCAGCAGAGACCCAGGGAACACCGGGGAGCTGTTTTTT
CATSRDPGNTGELFF
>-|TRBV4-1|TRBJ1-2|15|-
TGCGCCAGCAGCCAAGAACGGACTGGGGGCTATGGCTACACCTTC
CASSQERTGGYGYTF
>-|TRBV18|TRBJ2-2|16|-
TGTGCCAGCTCACCAATCCAGGGATTGAACACCGGGGAGCTGTTTTTT
CASSPIQGLNTGELFF
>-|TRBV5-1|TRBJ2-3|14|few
TGCGCCAGCAGCTTGGAACATACCGCAGATACGCAGTATTTT
CASSLEHTADTQYF